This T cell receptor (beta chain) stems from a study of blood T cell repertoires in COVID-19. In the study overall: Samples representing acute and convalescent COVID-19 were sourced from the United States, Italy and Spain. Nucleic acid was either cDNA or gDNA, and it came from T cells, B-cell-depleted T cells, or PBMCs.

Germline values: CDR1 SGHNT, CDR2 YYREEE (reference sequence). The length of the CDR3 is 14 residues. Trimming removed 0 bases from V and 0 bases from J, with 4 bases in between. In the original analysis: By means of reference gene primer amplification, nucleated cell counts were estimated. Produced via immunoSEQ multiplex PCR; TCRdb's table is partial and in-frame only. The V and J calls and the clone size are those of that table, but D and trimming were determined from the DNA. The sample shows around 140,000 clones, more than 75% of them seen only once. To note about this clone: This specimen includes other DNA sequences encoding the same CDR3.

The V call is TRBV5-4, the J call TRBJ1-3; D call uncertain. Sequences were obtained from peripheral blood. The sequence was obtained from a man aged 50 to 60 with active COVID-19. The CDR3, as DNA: TGTGCCAGCAGCTTGGGTAGCTCTGGAAACACCATATATTTT. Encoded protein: CASSLGSSGNTIYF.